The 6 T cell receptor beta chains below all came from one sample that was sequenced in a study of shared clonotypes between healthy human individuals. This table comes from immunoSEQ multiplex PCR, and its TCRdb copy is limited to in-frame clones, with some not included. The table lists approximately 1,500,000 clones, approximately 98% of them singletons. Sequenced material: naive CD4+ T cells sorted from blood. As for subset: CD45RA+ positively selected. Receptors were obtained from a man aged 25-45 years in good health.

This chain connects TRBV7-6 to TRBJ1-1; 9 bases align to TRBD1. The germline gives CDR1 SGHVS, CDR2 FNYEAQ. CDR3 size: 13 residues. V shed 1 base and J 12 bases; nucleotides not matched to a gene: 6. As DNA, the CDR3 is TGTGCCAGCAGCTTAGGACCGGGACAGGGTACTTTCTTT. Translating it yields CASSLGPGQGTFF.

This clone was seen only once. V gene TRBV28 combines with J gene TRBJ2-7; no clear D gene. The V and J ends lost 3 bases and 7 bases respectively, with 28 bases between them. Germline V gene lookup returns CDR1 MDHEN and CDR2 SYDVKM. This CDR3 is 18 amino acids long. The CDR3 loop reads CASSFMMSWRSTSREQYF. CDR3 coding DNA: TGTGCCAGCAGTTTCATGATGTCTTGGCGGAGTACCTCAAGGGAGCAGTACTTC.

The V call is TRBV15, the J call TRBJ2-1; D may be TRBD1 (6 bases). Germline V gene data show CDR1 as LNHNV and CDR2 as YYDKDF (reference sequence). This CDR3 has 17 residues. V shed 3 bases and J shed 0 bases, with 15 bases lying between them. The CDR3 spells CATSRVPGTNSYNEQFF. CDR3 nucleotide sequence: TGTGCCACCAGCAGGGTACCCGGGACAAACTCCTACAATGAGCAGTTCTTC.

As to this clone: Other DNA sequences in the same sample also yield this CDR3. The J gene is TRBJ2-7, the V gene TRBV6-5; D gene unclear. Germline CDR1 and CDR2: MNHEY and SVGAGI. This CDR3 comprises 11 residues. The V and J ends lost 5 bases and 6 bases respectively, with 8 bases between them. The CDR3 is CASSHGPEQYF. CDR3 in DNA: TGTGCCAGCAGTCACGGCCCCGAGCAGTACTTC.

The rearrangement joins TRBV7-2 to TRBJ2-2; the match to TRBD1 covers 9 bases. The CDR3 is 15 residues long. After removal of 1 base from V and 7 bases from J, the junction contained 4 bases not matched to a gene. Per germline, CDR1 SGHTA and CDR2 FQGNSA. CDR3 sequence: CASSLEGQGIGELFF. The CDR3 nucleotides read TGTGCCAGCAGCTTAGAGGGACAGGGCATCGGGGAGCTGTTTTTT.

The chain's CDR3 is CASSPGDAFYNEQFF. For the CDR3, the DNA is TGTGCCAGCAGCCCGGGAGATGCTTTTTACAATGAGCAGTTCTTC. The V call is TRBV7-9, the J call TRBJ2-1; D may be TRBD2 (6 bases). CDR3 length: 15 amino acids. Between the trimmed V and J ends, which lost 5 bases and 4 bases, there was a span of 15 bases. Germline V gives CDR1 SEHNR, CDR2 FQNEAQ (reference sequence).